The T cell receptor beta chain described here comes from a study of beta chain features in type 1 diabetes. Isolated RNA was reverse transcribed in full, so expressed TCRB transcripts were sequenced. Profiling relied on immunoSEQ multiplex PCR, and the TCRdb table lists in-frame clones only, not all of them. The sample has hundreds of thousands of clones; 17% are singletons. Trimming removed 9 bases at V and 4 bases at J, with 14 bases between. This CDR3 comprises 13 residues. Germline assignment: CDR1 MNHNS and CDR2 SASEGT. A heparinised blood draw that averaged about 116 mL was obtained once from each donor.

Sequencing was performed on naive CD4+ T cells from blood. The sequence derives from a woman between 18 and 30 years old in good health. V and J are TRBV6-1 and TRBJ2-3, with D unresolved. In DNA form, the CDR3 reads TGTGCCAGTGTTGGTAGCCCCTCAGATACGCAGTATTTT. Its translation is CASVGSPSDTQYF.